Below, 4 T cell receptor beta chains from the same sample are listed, as sequenced in a study of OX40 agonist ivuxolimab in advanced cancers. Assay: immunoSEQ multiplex PCR; the TCRdb copy retains only in-frame clones and omits some. In the table there are around 80,000 clones, approximately 90% of which are singletons. The material sequenced was CD4+ or CD8+ T cells sorted from blood, taken in a trial of the OX40 agonist ivuxolimab. The origin of the receptors is an adult with an advanced solid tumor such as melanoma, head and neck, liver or kidney cancer.

The V call is TRBV10-3, the J call TRBJ2-1, with D perhaps matching TRBD2 (6 bases). The CDR3 is 16 amino acids. CDR1 ENHRY and CDR2 SYGVKD come from the germline V gene. V gave up 0 bases and J gave up 3 bases, with 12 bases separating them. The CDR3 sequence: CAISESGGGSYNEQFF. The CDR3 DNA is TGTGCCATCAGTGAGTCGGGGGGAGGCAGCTACAATGAGCAGTTCTTC.

This chain links TRBV19 with TRBJ1-3, with D hard to call. This CDR3 has 14 residues. Germline CDR1 LNHDA, CDR2 SQIVND (reference sequence). V was clipped by 2 bases and J by 4 bases, with 9 bases between them. CDR3 sequence: CASSILGFGNTIYF. In DNA, the CDR3 is TGTGCCAGTAGTATACTGGGGTTCGGAAACACCATATATTTT.

V usage is TRBV4-1 and J usage is TRBJ1-2; D is perhaps TRBD1 (6 bases). The V gene's germline CDR1 is MGHRA and CDR2 YSYEKL. CDR3 size: 14 residues. Trimming took off 0 bases at V and 7 bases at J, with 12 bases between the two ends. CDR3 loop: CASSQDQGRSGYTF. Here the CDR3 DNA reads TGCGCCAGCAGCCAAGATCAGGGGCGTTCTGGCTACACCTTC.

J is TRBJ2-2 and V is TRBV6-1; D tentatively fits TRBD1 or TRBD2 (7 bases each). This CDR3 is built from 18 residues. The ends were cut back, 0 bases at V and 5 bases at J, with 19 bases in the middle. Per germline, CDR1 MNHNS and CDR2 SASEGT. The CDR3 DNA reads as TGTGCCAGCAGTGAAGCGATTTGGCCGGGGGGACAGACCGGGGAGCTGTTTTTT. Protein: CASSEAIWPGGQTGELFF.